Presented here are 32 T cell receptor beta chains from one specimen sequenced in a study of regulatory T cells in long-lasting Graves disease. To make TCR beta libraries, researchers used iRepertoire HTBI primers and Arm-PCR of CDR3 regions. TCRdb passed the multiplex PCR reads through MiXCR, listing each CDR3 protein once. The table records fewer than 550,000 distinct CDR3 sequences, around a fifth of them present only once. The time point denotes: persistent/refractory GD, antithyroid drugs over 5 years with positive TRAb. PBMC-derived RNA was used for the TCR library. Sequencing used peripheral blood mononuclear cells (PBMCs), obtained when the disease was refractory, from a patient treated with antithyroid drugs. These receptors originate from a female donor with Graves disease.

This clonotype was observed many times. This rearrangement joins TRBV2 to TRBJ1-2; 11 bases are shared with TRBD1. This CDR3 has 14 amino acids. Per germline, CDR1 SNHLY and CDR2 FYNNEI. V lost 4 bases to trimming and J lost 2 bases; unmatched junction nucleotides: 0. The CDR3: CASSGTGGNYGYTF. In DNA form, the CDR3 reads TGTGCCAGCAGTGGGACAGGGGGCAACTATGGCTACACCTTC.

The sample holds a few counts of this clonotype. The CDR3 region is CASAVQGSNQPQHF. The CDR3 coding sequence is TGTGCCAGCGCAGTCCAGGGTTCGAATCAGCCCCAGCATTTT. This chain connects TRBV27 to TRBJ1-5, with D possibly matching TRBD1 (5 bases). Trimming cost V 8 bases and J 4 bases, with 15 bases left between them. Germline V CDR1 and CDR2: MNHEY, SMNVEV (reference sequence). This CDR3 has 14 amino acids.

The V gene is TRBV7-8, the J gene TRBJ1-6; the match to TRBD1 covers 9 bases. Losses at the gene ends were 5 bases for V and 7 bases for J; bases not matched to a gene: 6. This CDR3 contains 15 residues. CDR1 SGHVS and CDR2 FQNEAQ come from the germline V gene. CDR3 DNA sequence: TGTGCCAGCAGCCAATGGGACAGGGAAAATTCACCCCTCCACTTT. Translated: CASSQWDRENSPLHF.

The chain combines TRBV20-1 with TRBJ2-7, with TRBD1 matching over 9 bases. The V and J ends lost 5 bases and 3 bases, in that order; junction bases with no gene match: 11. The CDR3 totals 15 residues. Germline CDR1 is DFQATT and CDR2 is SNEGSKA (reference sequence). CDR3 nucleotide sequence: TGCAGTGCTTCCCGTCCCACAGGGGGCCACTACGAGCAGTACTTC. Translated: CSASRPTGGHYEQYF.

This clonotype was counted only a few times. This rearrangement joins TRBV24-1 to TRBJ1-1; weak D call: TRBD1 (6 bases). The CDR3 is made up of 12 amino acids. The germline V and J ends were trimmed by 8 bases and 6 bases, with 12 bases remaining between them. Germline-derived CDR1 and CDR2 are KGHDR and SFDVKD. The DNA of the CDR3 is TGTGCCACCATCAGGGGTCTCCCTGAAGCTTTCTTT. This translates into CATIRGLPEAFF.

This clonotype was found many times. J is TRBJ2-5 and V is TRBV2, with 9 bases lining up with TRBD2. Germline-derived CDR1 and CDR2 are SNHLY and FYNNEI. With V trimmed by 3 bases and J by 2 bases, 4 bases remained unmatched. This CDR3 region has 15 residues. DNA of the CDR3: TGTGCCAGCAGTGACAGCGGGGGGTTACAAGAGACCCAGTACTTC. Translating it yields CASSDSGGLQETQYF.

A few counts support this clonotype. The chain joins TRBV11-3 to TRBJ1-2; D uncertain. The CDR3 runs 15 residues. Trimming took off 1 base at V and 4 bases at J, with 13 bases between the two ends. Looked up from germline, CDR1 is SGHNT and CDR2 is YENEEA. The CDR3 loop reads CASSLGLGFIYGYTF. CDR3 nucleotides: TGTGCCAGCAGCTTAGGCTTGGGGTTCATCTATGGCTACACCTTC.

This clonotype appeared a few times. The rearrangement uses TRBV29-1 and TRBJ1-6; no clear D gene. The CDR3 length is 15 residues. V was cut by 2 bases and J by 10 bases, with 18 bases left in between. Germline loops: CDR1 SQVTM, CDR2 ANQGSEA. The CDR3: CSVEWQTDQGSPLHF. CDR3 sequence (DNA): TGCAGCGTTGAATGGCAGACCGATCAAGGGTCACCCCTCCACTTT.

This clonotype was seen repeatedly, ten times or more. In DNA form, the CDR3 reads TGCGCCAGCAGCTTGTCGGATGAAAAACTGTTTTTT. Its translation is CASSLSDEKLFF. The J gene is TRBJ1-4, the V gene TRBV5-1; D unclear. The CDR3 length is 12 residues. Trimming shortened V by 1 base and J by 6 bases, and 4 bases separated the two germline ends. Germline V gives CDR1 SGHRS, CDR2 YFSETQ.

This clonotype came up many times. This sequence joins TRBV28 and TRBJ1-1, with TRBD1 matching 10 bases. This CDR3 is 16 amino acids long. V dropped 5 bases and J dropped 0; count of bases not matched to a gene: 6. Germline V lookup: CDR1 MDHEN, CDR2 SYDVKM. CDR3 residues: CASSPDRGRMNTEAFF. CDR3 sequence (DNA): TGTGCCAGCAGTCCTGACAGGGGGCGCATGAACACTGAAGCTTTCTTT. The complete variable domain, with remaining parts taken from reference TRBV28 and TRBJ1-1, reads DVKVTQSSRYLVKRTGEKVFLECVQDMDHENMFWYRQDPGLGLRLIYFSYDVKMKEKGDIPEGYSVSREKKERFSLILESASTNQTSMYLCASSPDRGRMNTEAFFGQGTRLTVV.

This clonotype was seen a few times. This chain joins TRBV19 and TRBJ1-1; 10 bases agree with TRBD1. CDR3 size: 16 residues. Germline V lookup: CDR1 LNHDA, CDR2 SQIVND (reference sequence). The ends lost 8 bases at V and 2 bases at J; junction bases unmatched: 11. The CDR3 nucleotides are TGTGCCAGTGCCGACCGGGACAGGGGAGTTAACACTGAAGCTTTCTTT. Translating it yields CASADRDRGVNTEAFF.

This clonotype was picked up many times. This chain connects TRBV12-3 or TRBV12-4 to TRBJ1-1; D is perhaps TRBD1 (5 bases). Deletions cut 6 bases from V and 0 bases from J, with 14 bases between. This CDR3 is 15 amino acids long. The CDR3 loop is CASSRGRTVNTEAFF. CDR3 nucleotides: TGTGCCAGCAGCCGGGGCAGGACGGTGAACACTGAAGCTTTCTTT.

V gene TRBV6-1 combines with J gene TRBJ1-5, with 8 bases identical to TRBD1. The CDR3 has 15 residues. Germline V gives CDR1 MNHNS, CDR2 SASEGT. The ends lost 6 bases at V and 3 bases at J; junction bases unmatched: 7. The chain's CDR3 is CASRAGGSVNQPQHF. In DNA, the CDR3 is TGTGCCAGCAGAGCAGGGGGCTCTGTCAATCAGCCCCAGCATTTT.

The table lists this clonotype with many counts. The chain links TRBV6-1 to TRBJ2-7; 8 bases are a match to TRBD1. V was clipped by 5 bases and J by 4 bases; unmatched bases: 10. The CDR3 extends over 15 amino acids. Germline loops: CDR1 MNHNS, CDR2 SASEGT. The CDR3 sequence is CASSRMGQAPYEQYF. The CDR3 nucleotides are TGTGCCAGCAGTCGAATGGGACAGGCGCCGTACGAGCAGTACTTC.

V is TRBV7-2 and J is TRBJ1-5; tentatively, D is TRBD1 (5 bases). The CDR3 extends over 12 amino acids. Trimming shortened V by 5 bases and J by 8 bases, and 10 bases separated the two germline ends. Per germline, CDR1 SGHTA and CDR2 FQGNSA. For the CDR3, the DNA is TGTGCCAGCAGCCCCCAGGGTGAGCCCCAGCATTTT. Protein product: CASSPQGEPQHF.

The chain combines TRBV13 with TRBJ1-6; D may be TRBD1 (5 bases). V was pared by 0 bases and J by 9 bases, with 21 bases between. The CDR3 runs 18 residues. Germline V gene lookup returns CDR1 PRHDT and CDR2 FYEKMQ (reference sequence). CDR3 bases: TGTGCCAGCAGCTTAGGCCTGACAGTTGGCATTGGCGGTTCACCCCTCCACTTT. It codes for CASSLGLTVGIGGSPLHF.

This clonotype was recorded at least ten times. The chain links TRBV5-1 to TRBJ1-2, with 9 bases identical to TRBD1. CDR1 and CDR2 (germline): SGHRS, YFSETQ. With 4 bases clipped from V and 4 bases from J, the junction kept 8 bases outside the gene matches. CDR3 size: 15 residues. The CDR3 loop reads CASSLRTTGGYGYTF. The CDR3 DNA sequence: TGCGCCAGCAGCCTAAGGACGACAGGGGGCTATGGCTACACCTTC.

This clonotype was observed a handful of times. J is TRBJ2-2 and V is TRBV12-3 or TRBV12-4; 11 bases align to TRBD2. The CDR3 is made up of 16 amino acids. V shed 6 bases and J 1 base; nucleotides not matched to a gene: 4. CDR3 sequence reads: CASRLAGEVNTGELFF. In DNA, the CDR3 is TGTGCCAGCAGACTAGCGGGAGAGGTGAACACCGGGGAGCTGTTTTTT.

This clonotype has ten or more counts. The CDR3 DNA reads TGTGCCAGCAAGAGGACAGAATACGAGCAGTACTTC. Translation: CASKRTEYEQYF. The gene calls are TRBV2 and TRBJ2-7; maybe TRBD1 (6 bases). There are 12 residues in the CDR3. Looked up from germline, CDR1 is SNHLY and CDR2 is FYNNEI. The V gene lost 7 bases and the J gene lost 4 bases, with 11 bases spanning the gap.

This clonotype appeared many times. V usage is TRBV28 and J usage is TRBJ2-7; D is unresolved. Germline loops: CDR1 MDHEN, CDR2 SYDVKM. There are 15 residues in the CDR3. V lost 4 bases and J 3 bases, leaving 16 bases between the germline ends. CDR3 region: CASSSSGGRFYEQYF. Here the CDR3 DNA reads TGTGCCAGCAGTTCCTCGGGTGGCAGGTTCTACGAGCAGTACTTC.

V usage is TRBV3-1 and J usage is TRBJ1-5, with unresolved D. Trimming removed 1 base from V and 1 base from J, with 8 bases in between. The CDR3 has 15 residues. Germline V gives CDR1 LGHDT, CDR2 YNNKEL (reference sequence). CDR3 loop: CASSQGPSSNQPQHF. Here the CDR3 DNA reads TGTGCCAGCAGCCAAGGTCCGTCAAGCAATCAGCCCCAGCATTTT. Filled out from reference TRBV3-1 and TRBJ1-5, the complete variable domain reads DTAVSQTPKYLVTQMGNDKSIKCEQNLGHDTMYWYKQDSKKFLKIMFSYNNKELIINETVPNRFSPKSPDKAHLNLHINSLELGDSAVYFCASSQGPSSNQPQHFGDGTRLSIL.

V is TRBV7-3 and J is TRBJ2-4; possibly TRBD1 for D (6 bases). V lost 5 bases, J lost 7 bases, and 12 bases lay in between. Germline-derived CDR1 and CDR2 are SGHTA and FQGTGA. The length of the CDR3 is 13 residues. In nucleotides, the CDR3 is TGTGCCAGCAGCCTCAACCAGGGGAACATTCAGTACTTC. Translating it yields CASSLNQGNIQYF.

V gene TRBV7-2 combines with J gene TRBJ1-4; no clear D. This CDR3 region has 14 residues. Trimming removed 5 bases from V and 10 bases from J, with 17 bases in between. Germline loops: CDR1 SGHTA, CDR2 FQGNSA. The CDR3 bases are TGTGCCAGCAGCCCATCGTCCCCCACCGGAAAACTGTTTTTT. Protein sequence: CASSPSSPTGKLFF.

The J gene is TRBJ2-7, the V gene TRBV20-1; 10 bases map to TRBD2. Germline values: CDR1 DFQATT, CDR2 SNEGSKA (reference sequence). V gave up 5 bases and J gave up 2 bases; unmatched junction bases: 6. CDR3 length: 14 residues. The CDR3 region has the DNA TGCAGTGCTCCCAGGACTAGCGGACCCTACGAGCAGTACTTC. It yields the protein CSAPRTSGPYEQYF.

This rearrangement joins TRBV11-1 to TRBJ2-7; D tentatively fits TRBD1 or TRBD2 (5 bases each). The CDR3 loop spans 15 amino acids. Germline values: CDR1 SGHAT, CDR2 FQDESV (reference sequence). Trimming left V 5 bases short and J 3 bases short, with 17 bases between. CDR3 sequence: CASSPWSGTLYEQYF. CDR3 coding DNA: TGTGCCAGCAGCCCTTGGTCCGGGACCCTCTACGAGCAGTACTTC.

Only a few counts were recorded for this clonotype. The chain uses TRBV28 and TRBJ1-1, with a tentative D call TRBD1 (5 bases). The CDR3 is 15 residues long. The germline gives CDR1 MDHEN, CDR2 SYDVKM. The V gene lost 3 bases and the J gene lost 1 base, with 12 bases spanning the gap. CDR3 residues: CASSFRGLPNTEAFF. The CDR3 DNA reads TGTGCCAGCAGTTTCCGGGGACTGCCGAACACTGAAGCTTTCTTT.

This clonotype has at least ten counts. The chain couples TRBV12-3 or TRBV12-4 to TRBJ2-2; 10 bases are a match to TRBD1. The V segment lost 4 bases and the J segment 6 bases; nucleotides outside the gene matches: 8. This CDR3 is 16 amino acids long. CDR3 protein: CASSSRGTGVPGELFF. In DNA, the CDR3 is TGTGCCAGCAGTTCCCGGGGGACAGGGGTGCCCGGGGAGCTGTTTTTT.

This clonotype was seen more than once but under ten times. The chain combines TRBV7-2 with TRBJ1-5; TRBD1 is a possible D gene (5 bases). The CDR3 has 14 amino acids. V lost 1 base and J lost 5, with 9 bases in between. Germline V CDR1 and CDR2: SGHTA, FQGNSA. The CDR3 region is CASSLVQVDQPQHF. The CDR3 DNA reads as TGTGCCAGCAGCTTAGTACAGGTAGATCAGCCCCAGCATTTT.

V usage is TRBV7-2 and J usage is TRBJ2-3; D gene unclear. Trimming left V 3 bases short and J 4 bases short, with 11 bases between. From germline, CDR1 is SGHTA and CDR2 FQGNSA. The CDR3 contains 14 residues. CDR3 sequence reads: CASSFFLDPDTQYF. CDR3 bases: TGTGCCAGCAGCTTCTTCCTAGACCCAGATACGCAGTATTTT.

In its sample, this clonotype was seen many times. J is TRBJ2-7 and V is TRBV30, with 12 bases aligning to TRBD1. CDR3 length: 18 amino acids. J was trimmed by 3 bases and V by 3 bases; bases with no gene match: 15. The germline CDR1 and CDR2 sequences are GTSNPN and SVGIG (reference sequence). The DNA for the CDR3 is TGTGCCTGGAGCAGGGACAGGGGGCCCCTCCTCCTCGACTACGAGCAGTACTTC. As protein: CAWSRDRGPLLLDYEQYF.

This clonotype was seen only a few times. The V gene is TRBV9, the J gene TRBJ1-4, with D uncertain. Germline assignment: CDR1 SGDLS and CDR2 YYNGEE. There are 15 residues in the CDR3. The V end lost 0 bases, the J end lost 3 bases, and 9 bases lay between the germline ends. The chain's CDR3 is CASSVDEGSNEKLFF. As DNA, the CDR3 is TGTGCCAGCAGCGTAGACGAGGGTTCTAATGAAAAACTGTTTTTT.

The chain combines TRBV5-1 with TRBJ1-2; D is unresolved. The CDR3 is made up of 13 amino acids. Germline V gene lookup returns CDR1 SGHRS and CDR2 YFSETQ. V lost 8 bases and J lost 3, with 14 bases in between. CDR3 DNA sequence: TGCGCCAGTTACGAAGACGGTGACTATGGCTACACCTTC. Encoded protein: CASYEDGDYGYTF.